This TCR beta chain was captured by sequencing in a study of T cells in Graves' hyperthyroidism and ophthalmopathy. Amplification targeted TCR beta CDR3 regions from RNA transcripts. The study used the HTBI primer set for a first-round RT-PCR of the TCR CDR3. TCRdb fed the multiplex PCR reads into MiXCR, producing one record per CDR3 protein. The data show a few hundred thousand distinct CDR3 sequences, with roughly 18% seen just once and over 35% held by the top ten. From germline, CDR1 is MNHEY and CDR2 SVGEGT. The CDR3 totals 15 residues. Trimming shortened V by 6 bases and J by 1 base, and 13 bases separated the two germline ends.

The sequence was collected from a man younger than 35 with Graves' ophthalmopathy. V and J are TRBV6-2 or TRBV6-3 and TRBJ2-1, with TRBD2 as a possible D gene (5 bases). The sample taken for sequencing was blood. In DNA, the CDR3 is TGTGCCAGCAGGGAAAGAGGGAATTCCTACAATGAGCAGTTCTTC. Translating gives CASRERGNSYNEQFF.